This T cell receptor (beta chain) was obtained from a study of T cells in localized non-small cell lung cancer. Data came from immunoSEQ multiplex PCR; TCRdb stores just in-frame clones and leaves some out. The table includes 6,000 or so clones, approximately 88% detected once. CDR3 size: 15 residues. V was clipped by 5 bases and J by 7 bases; unmatched bases: 4. Germline CDR1 reads SGHTA; CDR2 reads FQGNSA. J is TRBJ2-1 and V is TRBV7-2; 14 positions agree with TRBD2. This TCR was sampled from a male donor older than 55 with stage I lung adenocarcinoma. The sequences come from peripheral blood, collected before any cancer treatment. CDR3 amino acids: CASSARTSGRNEQFF. CDR3 sequence (DNA): TGTGCCAGCAGCGCTAGGACTAGCGGGAGGAATGAGCAGTTCTTC. Filled out from reference TRBV7-2 and TRBJ2-1, the complete variable domain reads GAGVSQSPSNKVTEKGKDVELRCDPISGHTALYWYRQSLGQGLEFLIYFQGNSAPDKSGLPSDRFSAERTGGSVSTLTIQRTQQEDSAVYLCASSARTSGRNEQFFGPGTRLTVL.